This T cell receptor (beta chain) originates from a study of T-cell reconstitution after alpha-beta-depleted transplantation in children. Preparation of the TCRbeta library used unique molecular identifiers. Each CDR3 protein gets one entry after TCRdb re-called the PCR reads with MiXCR. This sample carries about a million distinct CDR3 sequences, roughly 31% of them seen once, and the ten largest clones take approximately 30%. The CDR3 length is 16 residues. With V trimmed by 2 bases and J by 5 bases, 9 bases remained unmatched. The rearrangement uses TRBV12-3 or TRBV12-4 and TRBJ2-5; 9 nucleotides agree with TRBD2. Sample: PBMCs, mostly from graft donor cells, taken 360 days after TCRalphabeta/CD19-depleted stem cell transplant. The clonotype originates from a boy under two years old who had a stem cell transplant for SCID, so the T cells may come from the graft donor. The CDR3 nucleotides read TGTGCCAGCAGTTTAAGGCCTAGCGGGGCCCCTGAGACCCAGTACTTC. Its protein is CASSLRPSGAPETQYF.